A selection of T cell receptor beta chains follows, all from one sample in a study of blood T cell repertoires in COVID-19. TCRdb keeps only in-frame clones here, not all; method: immunoSEQ multiplex PCR. The sample has about 85,000 clones; about 86% are singletons. The specimen was peripheral blood. These TCRs come from a woman aged 80 or over with acute or convalescent COVID-19. Each CDR3 is given with its conserved first and last residue. The order of the fields is CDR3 protein, CDR3 DNA, J gene, D gene, V gene, clone size. D genes are given only for firm matches. Clone size is shown for a subset of rows, as once, few, many or a class of expanded clone.

CDR3aa: CASSLGGVGNQPQHF
CDR3nt: TGTGCCAGCAGTTTGGGAGGGGTAGGCAATCAGCCCCAGCATTTT
j_gene: TRBJ1-5
d_gene: NA
v_gene: TRBV6-5
abundance: NA

CDR3aa: CASSFNRDYGYTF
CDR3nt: TGTGCCAGCAGTTTCAACAGGGACTATGGCTACACCTTC
j_gene: TRBJ1-2
d_gene: NA
v_gene: TRBV12-3/TRBV12-4
abundance: NA

CDR3aa: CASRTTGSDTQYF
CDR3nt: TGTGCCAGTAGAACAACAGGGTCAGATACGCAGTATTTT
j_gene: TRBJ2-3
d_gene: NA
v_gene: TRBV19
abundance: NA

CDR3aa: CASSPSRAGRNSPLHF
CDR3nt: TGTGCCAGCTCACCCTCCAGGGCAGGAAGGAATTCACCCCTCCACTTT
j_gene: TRBJ1-6
d_gene: NA
v_gene: TRBV18
abundance: NA

CDR3aa: CASSEGQTRYQPQHF
CDR3nt: TGTGCCAGCAGTGAAGGACAAACTAGGTACCAGCCCCAGCATTTT
j_gene: TRBJ1-5
d_gene: NA
v_gene: TRBV6-1
abundance: NA

CDR3aa: CASSYAPPGGTEAFF
CDR3nt: TGTGCCAGCAGTTACGCCCCCCCGGGGGGCACTGAAGCTTTCTTT
j_gene: TRBJ1-1
d_gene: NA
v_gene: TRBV6-5
abundance: NA

CDR3aa: CASSRTSGRAGSQYF
CDR3nt: TGTGCCAGCAGCCGGACTAGCGGGAGGGCCGGTAGTCAGTACTTC
j_gene: TRBJ2-4
d_gene: TRBD2
v_gene: TRBV28
abundance: NA

CDR3aa: CASKVRIAGNQPQHF
CDR3nt: TGTGCCAGCAAAGTTCGGATAGCGGGCAATCAGCCCCAGCATTTT
j_gene: TRBJ1-5
d_gene: NA
v_gene: TRBV6-5
abundance: NA

CDR3aa: CASSLRQGGVEQFF
CDR3nt: TGTGCCAGCAGCCTGCGCCAGGGTGGGGTTGAGCAGTTCTTC
j_gene: TRBJ2-1
d_gene: NA
v_gene: TRBV5-6
abundance: once

CDR3aa: CASLARLNTGELFF
CDR3nt: TGTGCCAGCCTCGCCAGACTGAACACCGGGGAGCTGTTTTTT
j_gene: TRBJ2-2
d_gene: NA
v_gene: TRBV19
abundance: NA

CDR3aa: CASTPGTITLWGQADTQYF
CDR3nt: TGTGCCAGCACGCCCGGGACTATAACATTGTGGGGACAGGCAGATACGCAGTATTTT
j_gene: TRBJ2-3
d_gene: NA
v_gene: TRBV6-8
abundance: once

CDR3aa: CASMRDTVTYEQYF
CDR3nt: TGTGCCAGCATGAGGGACACGGTAACCTACGAGCAGTACTTC
j_gene: TRBJ2-7
d_gene: NA
v_gene: TRBV2
abundance: NA

CDR3aa: CASSPRGRATEAFF
CDR3nt: TGTGCCAGCAGCCCAAGGGGCAGGGCCACTGAAGCTTTCTTT
j_gene: TRBJ1-1
d_gene: NA
v_gene: TRBV5-8
abundance: NA

CDR3aa: CASSLAPSGNTGELFF
CDR3nt: TGTGCCAGCAGCTTAGCCCCTAGCGGGAACACCGGGGAGCTGTTTTTT
j_gene: TRBJ2-2
d_gene: TRBD2
v_gene: TRBV7-6
abundance: once

CDR3aa: CASSQDRADTIYF
CDR3nt: TGCGCCAGCAGCCAAGACAGGGCGGACACCATATATTTT
j_gene: TRBJ1-3
d_gene: NA
v_gene: TRBV4-1
abundance: NA

CDR3aa: CSASGRDSYSYEQYF
CDR3nt: TGCAGTGCTAGTGGGAGGGACTCTTACTCCTACGAGCAGTACTTC
j_gene: TRBJ2-7
d_gene: TRBD2
v_gene: TRBV20-1
abundance: NA

CDR3aa: CSALGGGRRNEQFF
CDR3nt: TGCAGCGCCTTAGGCGGGGGGCGCCGGAATGAGCAGTTCTTC
j_gene: TRBJ2-1
d_gene: TRBD2
v_gene: TRBV29-1
abundance: NA

CDR3aa: CASSSGGFGETQYF
CDR3nt: TGTGCCAGCAGCTCCGGAGGGTTCGGAGAGACCCAGTACTTC
j_gene: TRBJ2-5
d_gene: NA
v_gene: TRBV5-4
abundance: NA

CDR3aa: CSVPRPSGTPSTDTQYF
CDR3nt: TGCAGCGTCCCACGGCCTAGCGGGACCCCTAGCACAGATACGCAGTATTTT
j_gene: TRBJ2-3
d_gene: TRBD2
v_gene: TRBV29-1
abundance: NA

CDR3aa: CASSLGVWGYTF
CDR3nt: TGTGCCAGTAGCCTAGGGGTCTGGGGCTACACCTTC
j_gene: TRBJ1-2
d_gene: NA
v_gene: TRBV19
abundance: NA

CDR3aa: CASSPGTTDTQYF
CDR3nt: TGTGCCAGCTCACCTGGGACAACAGATACGCAGTATTTT
j_gene: TRBJ2-3
d_gene: NA
v_gene: TRBV18
abundance: NA

CDR3aa: CASSSETDYTEAFF
CDR3nt: TGTGCCAGCAGCTCCGAGACGGACTACACTGAAGCTTTCTTT
j_gene: TRBJ1-1
d_gene: NA
v_gene: TRBV7-3
abundance: NA

CDR3aa: CASSGDTNTGELFF
CDR3nt: TGTGCCAGCAGTGGTGACACAAACACCGGGGAGCTGTTTTTT
j_gene: TRBJ2-2
d_gene: NA
v_gene: TRBV2
abundance: NA

CDR3aa: CASSPGTSGGSGTQYF
CDR3nt: TGCGCCAGCAGCCCAGGGACTAGCGGGGGTTCGGGGACGCAGTATTTT
j_gene: TRBJ2-3
d_gene: TRBD2
v_gene: TRBV5-1
abundance: NA

CDR3aa: CASSEPGANVLTF
CDR3nt: TGTGCCAGCAGCGAGCCTGGGGCCAACGTCCTGACTTTC
j_gene: TRBJ2-6
d_gene: NA
v_gene: TRBV6-5
abundance: NA

CDR3aa: CATSRARATEAFF
CDR3nt: TGTGCCACCAGCAGAGCCAGGGCCACTGAAGCTTTCTTT
j_gene: TRBJ1-1
d_gene: NA
v_gene: TRBV15
abundance: NA

CDR3aa: CASSYQRESSYEQYF
CDR3nt: TGTGCCAGCAGTTATCAGCGGGAGTCATCCTACGAGCAGTACTTC
j_gene: TRBJ2-7
d_gene: TRBD2
v_gene: TRBV6-5
abundance: NA

CDR3aa: CASSIPGLPTPEAFF
CDR3nt: TGTGCCAGTAGTATCCCTGGACTTCCTACCCCTGAAGCTTTCTTT
j_gene: TRBJ1-1
d_gene: NA
v_gene: TRBV19
abundance: NA

CDR3aa: CASSALEGVDNSPLHF
CDR3nt: TGTGCCAGCAGTGCCCTAGAGGGGGTAGATAATTCACCCCTCCACTTT
j_gene: TRBJ1-6
d_gene: NA
v_gene: TRBV27
abundance: NA

CDR3aa: CASSLVLEARLTMTYEQYF
CDR3nt: TGTGCCAGCAGCTTAGTCCTCGAGGCCAGGTTGACTATGACCTACGAGCAGTACTTC
j_gene: TRBJ2-7
d_gene: NA
v_gene: TRBV7-9
abundance: NA

CDR3aa: CASGLAGGPRETQYF
CDR3nt: TGTGCCAGCGGCCTAGCGGGAGGGCCCAGAGAGACCCAGTACTTC
j_gene: TRBJ2-5
d_gene: TRBD2
v_gene: TRBV5-4
abundance: NA

CDR3aa: CASSTRTSGSIYNEQFF
CDR3nt: TGTGCCAGCAGTACTCGGACTAGCGGGTCTATCTACAATGAGCAGTTCTTC
j_gene: TRBJ2-1
d_gene: TRBD2
v_gene: TRBV2
abundance: NA

CDR3aa: CASSLYSSGNTIYF
CDR3nt: TGTGCCAGCTCCCTCTATAGCTCTGGAAACACCATATATTTT
j_gene: TRBJ1-3
d_gene: NA
v_gene: TRBV7-3
abundance: NA

CDR3aa: CASSLHQGYEQYF
CDR3nt: TGTGCCAGCAGCTTACACCAGGGTTACGAGCAGTACTTC
j_gene: TRBJ2-7
d_gene: NA
v_gene: TRBV5-8
abundance: NA

CDR3aa: CASSWSGEPALDEQYF
CDR3nt: TGCGCCAGCAGCTGGAGCGGGGAGCCCGCCTTGGACGAGCAGTACTTC
j_gene: TRBJ2-7
d_gene: TRBD2
v_gene: TRBV4-1
abundance: NA

CDR3aa: CASSYGTSGFNEQFF
CDR3nt: TGTGCCAGCAGCTACGGGACTAGCGGATTCAATGAGCAGTTCTTC
j_gene: TRBJ2-1
d_gene: TRBD2
v_gene: TRBV3-1/TRBV3-2
abundance: NA

CDR3aa: CASSSGLVTDTQYF
CDR3nt: TGCGCCAGCAGCTCGGGACTTGTCACAGATACGCAGTATTTT
j_gene: TRBJ2-3
d_gene: NA
v_gene: TRBV5-1
abundance: NA

CDR3aa: CSVEGPGRRGEQYF
CDR3nt: TGCAGCGTTGAAGGCCCGGGAAGGCGAGGCGAGCAGTACTTC
j_gene: TRBJ2-7
d_gene: NA
v_gene: TRBV29-1
abundance: NA

CDR3aa: CASSVRGLKDTQYF
CDR3nt: TGTGCCAGCAGCGTAAGGGGCCTAAAGGATACGCAGTATTTT
j_gene: TRBJ2-3
d_gene: NA
v_gene: TRBV9
abundance: NA

CDR3aa: CASSIEGTGVYEQYF
CDR3nt: TGTGCCAGTAGTATAGAAGGGACAGGGGTCTACGAGCAGTACTTC
j_gene: TRBJ2-7
d_gene: TRBD1
v_gene: TRBV19
abundance: NA

CDR3aa: CSVEDQRTGNYGEQFF
CDR3nt: TGCAGCGTTGAAGATCAAAGGACAGGGAATTATGGTGAGCAGTTCTTC
j_gene: TRBJ2-1
d_gene: TRBD1
v_gene: TRBV29-1
abundance: NA

CDR3aa: CASSMGSGGPNTGELFF
CDR3nt: TGCGCCAGCAGCATGGGTAGCGGGGGGCCGAACACCGGGGAGCTGTTTTTT
j_gene: TRBJ2-2
d_gene: TRBD2
v_gene: TRBV5-1
abundance: NA

CDR3aa: CASSLQGMREQYF
CDR3nt: TGTGCCAGCAGCTTACAGGGGATGAGGGAGCAGTACTTC
j_gene: TRBJ2-7
d_gene: NA
v_gene: TRBV7-3
abundance: NA

CDR3aa: CASSLAAGVREQFF
CDR3nt: TGCGCCAGCAGCTTGGCGGCAGGGGTGCGTGAGCAGTTCTTC
j_gene: TRBJ2-1
d_gene: NA
v_gene: TRBV5-1
abundance: NA

CDR3aa: CASSIGGQGQNIQYF
CDR3nt: TGTGCCAGTAGTATTGGGGGACAGGGCCAAAACATTCAGTACTTC
j_gene: TRBJ2-4
d_gene: TRBD1
v_gene: TRBV19
abundance: NA

CDR3aa: CASTLDKSEQYF
CDR3nt: TGTGCCAGCACCCTGGACAAGTCCGAGCAGTACTTC
j_gene: TRBJ2-7
d_gene: NA
v_gene: TRBV12-3/TRBV12-4
abundance: NA

CDR3aa: CASRDRGLNTEAFF
CDR3nt: TGTGCCAGCAGGGACAGGGGTCTGAACACTGAAGCTTTCTTT
j_gene: TRBJ1-1
d_gene: TRBD1
v_gene: TRBV7-2
abundance: NA

CDR3aa: CASSLEIRDTGNRQYF
CDR3nt: TGTGCCAGCAGCTTAGAAATAAGGGACACCGGAAACCGGCAGTACTTC
j_gene: TRBJ2-7
d_gene: NA
v_gene: TRBV11-2
abundance: NA

CDR3aa: CASSPYRGIGYGYTF
CDR3nt: TGTGCCAGCAGCCCATACAGGGGGATCGGCTATGGCTACACCTTC
j_gene: TRBJ1-2
d_gene: TRBD1
v_gene: TRBV14
abundance: NA

CDR3aa: CASSQDTGSSYNEQFF
CDR3nt: TGTGCCAGCAGCCAAGATACAGGTAGCTCCTACAATGAGCAGTTCTTC
j_gene: TRBJ2-1
d_gene: NA
v_gene: TRBV14
abundance: NA

CDR3aa: CASSSGRDGNQPQHF
CDR3nt: TGTGCCAGCAGTTCTGGGCGGGATGGCAATCAGCCCCAGCATTTT
j_gene: TRBJ1-5
d_gene: NA
v_gene: TRBV27
abundance: NA

CDR3aa: CAWSGQLGMGGYTF
CDR3nt: TGTGCCTGGAGTGGGCAATTGGGTATGGGCGGCTACACCTTC
j_gene: TRBJ1-2
d_gene: NA
v_gene: TRBV30
abundance: once